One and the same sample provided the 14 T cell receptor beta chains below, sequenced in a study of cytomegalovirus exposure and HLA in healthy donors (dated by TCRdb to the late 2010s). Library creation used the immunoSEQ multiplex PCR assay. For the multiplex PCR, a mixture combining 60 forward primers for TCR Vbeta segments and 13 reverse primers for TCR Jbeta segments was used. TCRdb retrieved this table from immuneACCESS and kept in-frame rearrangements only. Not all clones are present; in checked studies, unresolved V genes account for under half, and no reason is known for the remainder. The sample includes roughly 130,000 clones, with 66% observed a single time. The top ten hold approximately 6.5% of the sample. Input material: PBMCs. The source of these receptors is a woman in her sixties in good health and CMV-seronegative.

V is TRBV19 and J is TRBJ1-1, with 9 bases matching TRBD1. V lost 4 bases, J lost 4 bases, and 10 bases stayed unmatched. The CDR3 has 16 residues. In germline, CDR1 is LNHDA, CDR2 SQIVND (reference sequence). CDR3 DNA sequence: TGTGCCAGTAGTAGATGGGACAGGGAGGTGAGCACTGAAGCTTTCTTT. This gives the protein CASSRWDREVSTEAFF.

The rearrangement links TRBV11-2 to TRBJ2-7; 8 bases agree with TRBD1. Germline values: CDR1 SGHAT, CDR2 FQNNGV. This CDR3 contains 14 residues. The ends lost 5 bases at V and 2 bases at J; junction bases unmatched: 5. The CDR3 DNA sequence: TGTGCCAGCAGCCGCGGACAGGGACCCTACGAGCAGTACTTC. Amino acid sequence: CASSRGQGPYEQYF. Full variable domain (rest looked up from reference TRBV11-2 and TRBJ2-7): EAGVAQSPRYKIIEKRQSVAFWCNPISGHATLYWYQQILGQGPKLLIQFQNNGVVDDSQLPKDRFSAERLKGVDSTLKIQPAKLEDSAVYLCASSRGQGPYEQYFGPGTRLTVT.

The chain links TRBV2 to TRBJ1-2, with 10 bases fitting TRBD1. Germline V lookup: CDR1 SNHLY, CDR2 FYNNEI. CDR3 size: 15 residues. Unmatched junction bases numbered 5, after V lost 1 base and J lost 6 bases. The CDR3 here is CASSEVTGGKDGYTF. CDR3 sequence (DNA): TGTGCCAGCAGTGAAGTGACAGGGGGCAAGGATGGCTACACCTTC. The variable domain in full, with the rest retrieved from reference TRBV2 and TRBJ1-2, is EPEVTQTPSHQVTQMGQEVILRCVPISNHLYFYWYRQILGQKVEFLVSFYNNEISEKSEIFDDQFSVERPDGSNFTLKIRSTKLEDSAMYFCASSEVTGGKDGYTFGSGTRLTVV.

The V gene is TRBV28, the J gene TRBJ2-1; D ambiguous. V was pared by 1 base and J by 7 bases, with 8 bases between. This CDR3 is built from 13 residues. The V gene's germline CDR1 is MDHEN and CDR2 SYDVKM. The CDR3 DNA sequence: TGTGCCAGCAGTTTATTCCAGACTAATGAGCAGTTCTTC. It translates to CASSLFQTNEQFF.

CDR3 DNA: TGCGCCAGCAGCCCGACAGGACAGGGGCGTCAAGAGACCCAGTACTTC. Translation gives CASSPTGQGRQETQYF. This chain joins TRBV5-1 and TRBJ2-5, with TRBD1 matching 9 bases. Trimming cost V 4 bases and J 2 bases; bases outside gene matches: 9. The CDR3 is 16 amino acids. Germline lookup yields CDR1 SGHRS and CDR2 YFSETQ.

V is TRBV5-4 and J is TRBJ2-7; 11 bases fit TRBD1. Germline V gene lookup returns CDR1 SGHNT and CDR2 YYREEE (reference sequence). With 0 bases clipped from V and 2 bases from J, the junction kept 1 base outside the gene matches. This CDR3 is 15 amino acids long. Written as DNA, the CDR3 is TGTGCCAGCAGCTTGGGGGGACAGGGGGCCTACGAGCAGTACTTC. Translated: CASSLGGQGAYEQYF. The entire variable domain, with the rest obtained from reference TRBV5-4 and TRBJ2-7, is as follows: ETGVTQSPTHLIKTRGQQVTLRCSSQSGHNTVSWYQQALGQGPQFIFQYYREEENGRGNFPPRFSGLQFPNYSSELNVNALELDDSALYLCASSLGGQGAYEQYFGPGTRLTVT.

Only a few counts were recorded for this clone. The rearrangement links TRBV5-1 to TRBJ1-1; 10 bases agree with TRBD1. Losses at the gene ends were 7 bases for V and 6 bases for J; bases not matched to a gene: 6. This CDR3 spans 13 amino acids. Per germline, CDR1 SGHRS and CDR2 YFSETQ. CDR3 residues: CASGRDRGPEAFF. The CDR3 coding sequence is TGCGCCAGCGGACGGGACAGGGGCCCTGAAGCTTTCTTT.

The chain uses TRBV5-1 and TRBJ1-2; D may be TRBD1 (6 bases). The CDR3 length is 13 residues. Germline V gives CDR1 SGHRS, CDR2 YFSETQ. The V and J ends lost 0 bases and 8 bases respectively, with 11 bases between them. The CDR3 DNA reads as TGCGCCAGCAGCTTGGACAGGGTAGAAGGCTACACCTTC. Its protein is CASSLDRVEGYTF.

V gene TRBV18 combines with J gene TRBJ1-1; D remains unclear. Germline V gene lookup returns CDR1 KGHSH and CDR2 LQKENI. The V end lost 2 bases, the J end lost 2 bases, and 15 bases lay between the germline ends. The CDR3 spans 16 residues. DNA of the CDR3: TGTGCCAGCTCACCAAGCGTAAGAGGGCATAACACTGAAGCTTTCTTT. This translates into CASSPSVRGHNTEAFF. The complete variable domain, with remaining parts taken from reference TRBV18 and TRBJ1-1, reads NAGVMQNPRHLVRRRGQEARLRCSPMKGHSHVYWYRQLPEEGLKFMVYLQKENIIDESGMPKERFSAEFPKEGPSILRIQQVVRGDSAAYFCASSPSVRGHNTEAFFGQGTRLTVV.

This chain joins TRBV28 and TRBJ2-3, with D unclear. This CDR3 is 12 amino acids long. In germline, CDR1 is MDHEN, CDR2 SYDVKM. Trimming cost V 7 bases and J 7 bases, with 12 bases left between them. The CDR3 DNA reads TGTGCCAGCAAGCACGGTATATATACGCAGTATTTT. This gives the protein CASKHGIYTQYF.

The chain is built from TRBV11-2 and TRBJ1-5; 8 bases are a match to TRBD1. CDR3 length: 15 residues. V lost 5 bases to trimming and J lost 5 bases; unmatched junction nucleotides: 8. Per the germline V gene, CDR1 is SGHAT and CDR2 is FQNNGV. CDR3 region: CASSVGDRPYQPQHF. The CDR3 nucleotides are TGTGCCAGCAGCGTTGGGGACAGGCCATATCAGCCCCAGCATTTT.

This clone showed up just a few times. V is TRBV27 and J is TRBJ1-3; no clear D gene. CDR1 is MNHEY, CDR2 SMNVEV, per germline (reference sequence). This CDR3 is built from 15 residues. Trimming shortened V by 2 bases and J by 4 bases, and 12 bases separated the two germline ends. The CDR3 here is CASSLPTVSGNTIYF. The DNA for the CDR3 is TGTGCCAGCAGTTTACCCACAGTGAGCGGAAACACCATATATTTT.

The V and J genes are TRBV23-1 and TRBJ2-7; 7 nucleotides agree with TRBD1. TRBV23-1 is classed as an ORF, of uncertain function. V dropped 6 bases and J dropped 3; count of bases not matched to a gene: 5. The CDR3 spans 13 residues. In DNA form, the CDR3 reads TGCGCCAGCAGACCCGGGACAGACTACGAGCAGTACTTC. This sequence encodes CASRPGTDYEQYF.

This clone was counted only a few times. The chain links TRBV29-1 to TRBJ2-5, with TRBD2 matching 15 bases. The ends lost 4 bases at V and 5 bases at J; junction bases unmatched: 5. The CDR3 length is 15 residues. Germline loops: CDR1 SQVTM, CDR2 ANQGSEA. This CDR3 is CSVAGTSGGPETQYF. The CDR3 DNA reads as TGCAGCGTTGCCGGGACTAGCGGGGGGCCTGAGACCCAGTACTTC.